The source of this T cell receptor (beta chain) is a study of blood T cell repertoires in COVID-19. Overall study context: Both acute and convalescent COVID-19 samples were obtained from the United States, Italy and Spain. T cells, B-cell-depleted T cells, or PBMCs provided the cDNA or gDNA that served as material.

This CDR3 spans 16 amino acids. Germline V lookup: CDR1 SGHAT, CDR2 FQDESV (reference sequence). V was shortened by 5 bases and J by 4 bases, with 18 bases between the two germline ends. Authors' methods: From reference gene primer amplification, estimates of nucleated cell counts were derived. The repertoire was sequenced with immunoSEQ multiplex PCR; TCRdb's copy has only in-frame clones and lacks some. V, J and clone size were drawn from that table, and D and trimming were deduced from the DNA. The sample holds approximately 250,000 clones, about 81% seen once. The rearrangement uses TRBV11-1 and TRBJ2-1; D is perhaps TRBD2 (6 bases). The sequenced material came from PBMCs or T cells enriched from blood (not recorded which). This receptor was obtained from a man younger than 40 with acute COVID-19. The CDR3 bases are TGTGCCAGCAGCGCCGGGGGTGCGGGACGTTACAATGAGCAGTTCTTC. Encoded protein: CASSAGGAGRYNEQFF.